The source of this TCR beta chain is a study of CD8+ T cells in alopecia areata. Study-level findings and limits: Because of a solitary nonresponder, the connection of baseline CD8+ expansion to response stays uncertain. Scalp clonality dropped significantly under tofacitinib, as did expanded CD8+ top-100 clones. Shared TCR sequences were less clear between patients than in mice, possibly partly from HLA diversity.

Once RNA had been extracted, it was reverse transcribed into cDNA to act as the sequencing template. The data were produced by immunoSEQ multiplex PCR, yet TCRdb's version contains in-frame clones alone and is incomplete. The data show 190,000 or so clones, with more than 45% seen just once and approximately 5.1% held by the top ten. Germline CDR1 SGHDN, CDR2 FVKESK. Trimming took 2 bases from V and 6 from J, leaving 1 base between them. This CDR3 is 11 amino acids long. For this clone: Its specificity is not known.

Treatment in this sample: oral pan-JAK inhibitor, 5-10 mg twice daily. The V gene is TRBV14, the J gene TRBJ2-2; D is unclear. The TCR originated in a human donor with alopecia areata. The source was CD4+ T cells sorted from blood, collected at week 24, from a patient treated with tofacitinib. In DNA, the CDR3 is TGTGCCAGCAGCCAATCCGGGGAGCTGTTTTTT. Translated, it gives CASSQSGELFF.